The T cell receptor (beta chain) under discussion was sequenced for a study of T cell repertoires in cytomegalovirus infection. The wider study: Public signatures in TCR beta pointed to CMV infection and matching HLA type.

Per germline, CDR1 SQVTM and CDR2 ANQGSEA. With 8 bases removed from V and 2 bases from J, the gap between germline ends came to 6 bases. The CDR3 spans 10 residues. Findings of the study overall: In two of eight donors, the top clonotype was HLA-C-restricted CMV-specific.

This clonotype was detected once. Its specificity is unknown. MiXCR, run by TCRdb on the reads, gives a single entry per CDR3 protein. This sample has approximately 140,000 distinct CDR3 sequences, with roughly 25% found just once. The chain has TRBV29-1 and TRBJ1-1; D is unclear. The origin of this receptor is a human donor in good health (CMV status not recorded). Some clones in this sample may be carry-over from other donors' samples. The sequenced sample was PBMCs, sequenced either directly or after in vitro stimulation (not recorded which). CDR3 region: CSPVNTEAFF. In DNA form, the CDR3 reads TGCAGCCCTGTAAACACTGAAGCTTTCTTT.